This T cell receptor (beta chain) comes out of a study of blood T cell repertoires in COVID-19. Germline-derived CDR1 and CDR2 are SGHAT and FQNNGV. This CDR3 contains 18 residues. With 3 bases removed from V and 2 bases from J, the gap between germline ends came to 19 bases. Repertoires were generated with immunoSEQ multiplex PCR, while TCRdb's copy carries only in-frame clones and drops some. The data hold approximately 150,000 clones, with approximately 79% observed a single time. The receptor comes from a man aged 40-49 years with acute COVID-19. V usage is TRBV11-2 and J usage is TRBJ2-2; D possibly corresponds to TRBD2 (6 bases). Sample: PBMCs or T cells enriched from blood (not recorded which). CDR3 region: CASSFLGLLALNTGELFF. Here the CDR3 DNA reads TGTGCCAGCAGCTTCCTGGGACTTTTGGCCCTCAACACCGGGGAGCTGTTTTTT. The full variable domain, its missing parts supplied by reference TRBV11-2 and TRBJ2-2, is EAGVAQSPRYKIIEKRQSVAFWCNPISGHATLYWYQQILGQGPKLLIQFQNNGVVDDSQLPKDRFSAERLKGVDSTLKIQPAKLEDSAVYLCASSFLGLLALNTGELFFGEGSRLTVL.